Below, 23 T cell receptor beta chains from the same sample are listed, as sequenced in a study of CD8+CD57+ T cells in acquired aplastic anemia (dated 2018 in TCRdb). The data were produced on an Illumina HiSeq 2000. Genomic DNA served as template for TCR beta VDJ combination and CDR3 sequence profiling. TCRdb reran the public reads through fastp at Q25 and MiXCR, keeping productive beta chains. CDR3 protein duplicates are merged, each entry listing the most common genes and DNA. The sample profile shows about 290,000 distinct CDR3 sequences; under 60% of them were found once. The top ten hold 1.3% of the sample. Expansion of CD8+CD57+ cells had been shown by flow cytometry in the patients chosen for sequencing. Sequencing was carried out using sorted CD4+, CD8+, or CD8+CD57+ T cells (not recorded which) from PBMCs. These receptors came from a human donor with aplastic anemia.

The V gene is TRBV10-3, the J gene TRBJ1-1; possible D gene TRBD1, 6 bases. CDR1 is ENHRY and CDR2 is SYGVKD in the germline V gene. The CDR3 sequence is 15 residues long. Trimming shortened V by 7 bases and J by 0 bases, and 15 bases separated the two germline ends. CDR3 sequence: CAIIGEDSMNTEAFF. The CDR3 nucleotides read TGTGCCATCATAGGGGAGGACAGTATGAACACTGAAGCTTTCTTT.

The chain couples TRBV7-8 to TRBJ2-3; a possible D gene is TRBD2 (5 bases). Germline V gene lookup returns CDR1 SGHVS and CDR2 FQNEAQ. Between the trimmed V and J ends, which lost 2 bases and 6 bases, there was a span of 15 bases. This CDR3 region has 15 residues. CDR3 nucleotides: TGTGCCAGCAGCTTATCTGTGGGAGTTGGTGATACGCAGTATTTT. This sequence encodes CASSLSVGVGDTQYF.

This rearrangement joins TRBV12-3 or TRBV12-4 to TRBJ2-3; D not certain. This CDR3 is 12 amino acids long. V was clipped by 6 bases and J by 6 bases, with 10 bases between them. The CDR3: CASSLLQDTQYF. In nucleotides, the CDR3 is TGTGCCAGCAGCCTTCTACAGGATACGCAGTATTTT.

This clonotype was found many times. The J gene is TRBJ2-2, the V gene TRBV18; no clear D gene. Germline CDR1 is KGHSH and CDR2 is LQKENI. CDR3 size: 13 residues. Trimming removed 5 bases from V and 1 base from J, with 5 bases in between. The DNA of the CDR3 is TGTGCCAGCTCAGGATTGAACACCGGGGAGCTGTTTTTT. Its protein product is CASSGLNTGELFF. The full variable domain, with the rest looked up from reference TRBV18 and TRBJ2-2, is NAGVMQNPRHLVRRRGQEARLRCSPMKGHSHVYWYRQLPEEGLKFMVYLQKENIIDESGMPKERFSAEFPKEGPSILRIQQVVRGDSAAYFCASSGLNTGELFFGEGSRLTVL.

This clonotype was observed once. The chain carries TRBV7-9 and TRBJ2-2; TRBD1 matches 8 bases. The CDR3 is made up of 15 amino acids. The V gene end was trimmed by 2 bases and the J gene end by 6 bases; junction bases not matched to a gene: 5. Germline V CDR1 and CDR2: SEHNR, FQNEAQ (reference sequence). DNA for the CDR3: TGTGCCAGCAGCTTAACGACAGGGGCATCCGGGGAGCTGTTTTTT. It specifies CASSLTTGASGELFF.

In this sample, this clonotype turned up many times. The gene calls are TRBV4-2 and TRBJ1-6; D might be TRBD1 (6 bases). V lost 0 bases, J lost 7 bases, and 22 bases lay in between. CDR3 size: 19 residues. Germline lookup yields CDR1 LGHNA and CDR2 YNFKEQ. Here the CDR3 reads CASSQDRGAPGPKNSPLHF. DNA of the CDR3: TGTGCCAGCAGCCAAGATAGGGGGGCTCCGGGACCGAAAAATTCACCCCTCCACTTT.

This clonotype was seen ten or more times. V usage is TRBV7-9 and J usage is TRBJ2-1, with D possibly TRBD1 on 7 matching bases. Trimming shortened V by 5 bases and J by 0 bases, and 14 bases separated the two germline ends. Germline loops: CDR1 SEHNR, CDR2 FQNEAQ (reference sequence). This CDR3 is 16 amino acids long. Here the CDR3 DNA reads TGTGCCAGCAGCCCCAGGAGGGACAGCTCCTACAATGAGCAGTTCTTC. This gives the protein CASSPRRDSSYNEQFF.

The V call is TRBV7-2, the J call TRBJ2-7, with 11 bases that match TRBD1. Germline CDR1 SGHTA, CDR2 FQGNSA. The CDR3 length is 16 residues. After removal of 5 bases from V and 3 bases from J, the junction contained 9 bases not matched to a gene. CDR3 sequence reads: CASSNLPGTGGYEQYF. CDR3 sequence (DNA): TGTGCCAGCAGCAATCTTCCCGGGACAGGGGGCTACGAGCAGTACTTC.

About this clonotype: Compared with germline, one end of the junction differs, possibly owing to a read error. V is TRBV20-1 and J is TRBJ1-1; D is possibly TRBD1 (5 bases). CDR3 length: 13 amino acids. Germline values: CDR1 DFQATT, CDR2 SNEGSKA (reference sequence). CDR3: CSARVSGNAEAFF. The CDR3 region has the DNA TGCAGTGCTAGAGTGTCAGGGAACGCTGAAGCTTTCTTT.

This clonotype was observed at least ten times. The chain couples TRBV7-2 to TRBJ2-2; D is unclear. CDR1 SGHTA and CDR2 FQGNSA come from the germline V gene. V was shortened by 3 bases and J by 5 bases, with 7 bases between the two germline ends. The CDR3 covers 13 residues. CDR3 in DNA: TGTGCCAGCAGCTTTATTCTGACCGGGGAGCTGTTTTTT. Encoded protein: CASSFILTGELFF. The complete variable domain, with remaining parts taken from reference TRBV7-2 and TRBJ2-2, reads GAGVSQSPSNKVTEKGKDVELRCDPISGHTALYWYRQSLGQGLEFLIYFQGNSAPDKSGLPSDRFSAERTGGSVSTLTIQRTQQEDSAVYLCASSFILTGELFFGEGSRLTVL.

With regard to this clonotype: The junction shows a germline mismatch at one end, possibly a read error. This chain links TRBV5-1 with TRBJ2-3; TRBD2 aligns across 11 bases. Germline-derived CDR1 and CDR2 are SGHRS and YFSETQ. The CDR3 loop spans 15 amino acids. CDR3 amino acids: CASSLGLAGTYTQYF. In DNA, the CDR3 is TGCGCCAGCAGCCTCGGACTAGCGGGCACATATACGCAGTATTTT.

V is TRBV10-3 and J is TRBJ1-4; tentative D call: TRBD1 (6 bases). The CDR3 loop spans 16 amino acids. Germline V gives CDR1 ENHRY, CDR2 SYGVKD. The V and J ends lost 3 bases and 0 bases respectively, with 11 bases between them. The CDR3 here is CAISDRGVATNEKLFF. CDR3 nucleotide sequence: TGTGCCATCAGTGACAGGGGCGTTGCAACTAATGAAAAACTGTTTTTT.

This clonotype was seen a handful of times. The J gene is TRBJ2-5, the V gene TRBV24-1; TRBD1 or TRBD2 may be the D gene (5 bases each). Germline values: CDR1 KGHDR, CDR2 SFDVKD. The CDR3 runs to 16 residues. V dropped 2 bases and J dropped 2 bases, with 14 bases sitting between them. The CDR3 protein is CATSDSQPGTQETQYF. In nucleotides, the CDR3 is TGTGCCACCAGTGATTCCCAGCCTGGGACGCAAGAGACCCAGTACTTC.

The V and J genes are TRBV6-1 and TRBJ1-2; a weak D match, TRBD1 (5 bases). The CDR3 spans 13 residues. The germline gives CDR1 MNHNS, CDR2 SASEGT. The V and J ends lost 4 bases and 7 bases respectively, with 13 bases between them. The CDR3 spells CASSGTGVGGYTF. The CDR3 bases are TGTGCCAGCAGTGGGACGGGGGTTGGTGGCTACACCTTC.

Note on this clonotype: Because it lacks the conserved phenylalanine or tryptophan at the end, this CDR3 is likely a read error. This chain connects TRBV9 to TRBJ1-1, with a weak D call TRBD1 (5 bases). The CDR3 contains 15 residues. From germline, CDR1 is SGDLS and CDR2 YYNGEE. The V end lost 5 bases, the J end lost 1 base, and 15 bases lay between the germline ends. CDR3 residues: CASSVLPGRNTEAFS. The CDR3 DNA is TGTGCCAGCAGTGTACTTCCGGGACGGAACACTGAAGCTTTCTCT.

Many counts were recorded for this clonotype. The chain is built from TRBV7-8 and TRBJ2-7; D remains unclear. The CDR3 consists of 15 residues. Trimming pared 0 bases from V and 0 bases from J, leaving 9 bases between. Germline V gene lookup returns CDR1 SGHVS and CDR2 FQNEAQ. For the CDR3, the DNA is TGTGCCAGCAGCTTAGCCCGACTCAACTCCTACGAGCAGTACTTC. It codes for CASSLARLNSYEQYF. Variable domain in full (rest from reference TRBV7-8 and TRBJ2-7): GAGVSQSPRYKVAKRGQDVALRCDPISGHVSLFWYQQALGQGPEFLTYFQNEAQLDKSGLPSDRFFAERPEGSVSTLKIQRTQQEDSAVYLCASSLARLNSYEQYFGPGTRLTVT.

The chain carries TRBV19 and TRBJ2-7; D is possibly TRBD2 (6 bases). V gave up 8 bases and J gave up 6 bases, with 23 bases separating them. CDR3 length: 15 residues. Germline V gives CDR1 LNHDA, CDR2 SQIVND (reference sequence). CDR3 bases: TGTGCCAGTTCGGCCAGGGCTAGCGAATCTAGCGAGCAGTACTTC. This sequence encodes CASSARASESSEQYF.

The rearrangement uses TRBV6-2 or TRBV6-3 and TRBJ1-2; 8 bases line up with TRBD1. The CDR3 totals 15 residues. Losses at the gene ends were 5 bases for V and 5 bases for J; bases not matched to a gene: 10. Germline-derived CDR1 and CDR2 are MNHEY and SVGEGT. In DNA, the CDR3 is TGTGCCAGCAGTGAACCTGGACAGGGTGGTTATGGCTACACCTTC. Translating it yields CASSEPGQGGYGYTF.

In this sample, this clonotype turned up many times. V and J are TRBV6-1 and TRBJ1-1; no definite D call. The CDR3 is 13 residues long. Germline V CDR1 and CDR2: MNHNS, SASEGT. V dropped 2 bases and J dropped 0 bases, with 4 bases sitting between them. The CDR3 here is CASSENLNTEAFF. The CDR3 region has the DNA TGTGCCAGCAGTGAAAACTTGAACACTGAAGCTTTCTTT.

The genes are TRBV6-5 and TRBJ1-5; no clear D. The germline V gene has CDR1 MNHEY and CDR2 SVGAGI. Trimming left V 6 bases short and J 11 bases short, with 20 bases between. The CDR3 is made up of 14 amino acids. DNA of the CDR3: TGTGCCAGCAGCCGCAAAAGTATGGGAGAGACCCAGCATTTT. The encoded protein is CASSRKSMGETQHF.

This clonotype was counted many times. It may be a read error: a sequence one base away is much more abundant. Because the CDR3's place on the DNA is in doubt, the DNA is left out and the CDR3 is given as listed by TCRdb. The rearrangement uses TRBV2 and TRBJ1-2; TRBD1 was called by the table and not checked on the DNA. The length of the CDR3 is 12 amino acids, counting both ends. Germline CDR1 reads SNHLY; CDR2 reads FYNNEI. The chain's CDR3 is CARKTGNYGCTF.

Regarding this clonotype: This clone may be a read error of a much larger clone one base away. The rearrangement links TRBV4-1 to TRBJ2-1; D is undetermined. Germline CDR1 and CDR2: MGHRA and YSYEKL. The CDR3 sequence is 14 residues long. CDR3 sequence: CASSQERSGNEQSF. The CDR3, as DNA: TGCGCCAGCAGCCAAGAGAGGTCCGGAAATGAGCAGTCCTTC.

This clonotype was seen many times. For the CDR3, the DNA is TGTGCCAGCAGTTTACGGGGGAGCACTGAAGCTTTCTTT. Protein: CASSLRGSTEAFF. The chain is built from TRBV12-3 or TRBV12-4 and TRBJ1-1; TRBD1 might be the D (5 bases). The CDR3 loop spans 13 amino acids. V was trimmed by 2 bases and J by 4 bases, leaving 8 bases between them.